What follows describes a single T cell receptor beta chain. Its recognized antigen is unknown. No quality values exist for individual bases; no much larger clone is one base distant. The immunoSEQ Assay was used to sequence TCR beta CDR3 regions from DNA. The study's processing was this. T cell density was computed as TCR beta template counts normalized to usable DNA estimated by amplifying housekeeping genes. Using the preseqR package, richness was estimated by extrapolating to 120,000 templates for tissue samples and 400,000 templates for PBMC samples. Clonality was defined as one minus Pielou's evenness. Tissue-enriched TCRs were identified by differential abundance testing using productive amino-acid clonotypes, minimum total count 5 and alpha 0.1. Repertoire overlap between compartments was quantified with the Jaccard Index and Morisita Overlap Index. GLIPH clustered TCR beta CDR3s with public tetramer-defined viral CDR3s; viral motifs required at least three viral sequences plus V-gene enrichment. The clones in this table, taken by TCRdb from immuneACCESS, are in-frame only. Not every clone is retained; where verified, under half of the shortfall comes from an unresolved V gene, and the cause of the rest is unknown. Clonal size and the V and J genes are those of that table, whereas D and trimming came from the DNA. The sample data list about 40,000 clones, and roughly nine tenths of these were observed just once. About 10% of the sample is held by the ten biggest clonotypes.

At diagnosis, peripheral blood, uninvolved tumor-adjacent lung and tumor were collected and were preserved as a mix of fresh-frozen and FFPE material. Blood samples were analyzed as peripheral blood mononuclear cells for TCR repertoire profiling. The sample belongs to a study of T cells in localized non-small cell lung cancer (dated by TCRdb to 2019 to 2021). About the investigation overall: Comparing tumors with uninvolved tumor-adjacent lungs, the study looked at the T cell repertoires of 200 to 250 patients with early-stage NSCLC. The cohort consisted of approximately 220 treatment-naive NSCLC patients whose localized lung tumors had been resected. Of the NSCLC patients, 120 to 150 were male and around 99 were female, and the mean age was approximately 66 years. General conclusions and limits of the study: A median of approximately 50 of the top 100 tumor clones turned up in the paired uninvolved adjacent lung, and some 28 of those clones also ranked among the top 100 of that same adjacent lung. Uninvolved tumor-adjacent lung showed the highest T cell clonality, higher than tumor, which suggests more focused antigenic responses in the uninvolved tumor-adjacent lung. Higher T cell density in blood was associated with longer overall survival, whereas higher clonality in adjacent lung was associated with shorter survival. Because the study design was exploratory, TCR variables were selected using unadjusted p-values without false-discovery rate correction. Because multi-region tumor sequencing was not done, intratumor heterogeneity could not be ruled out.

The CDR3 numbers 13 residues from cysteine through phenylalanine. Only the CDR3 region is kept as DNA, spanning 39 bases read in frame from base 1. V is pared back by 5 bases and J by 2 bases, with 9 bases lying between the germline termini. The CDR1 and CDR2 encoded by the germline V gene (reference sequence) are SSHAT and FNYEAQ. This clonotype was sampled from a woman aged 35 to 70 with stage II lung adenocarcinoma. Here the sequenced sample was PBMCs, taken before any cancer treatment. The V gene is TRBV7-7 and the J gene is TRBJ1-1; the D region possibly corresponds to TRBD1 (6 bases align). The nucleotides are TGTGCCAGCAGCCTGGGACACAACACTGAAGCTTTCTTT. This gives the protein CASSLGHNTEAFF.